This T cell receptor (beta chain) was sequenced during a study of control samples from healthy donors and cancer patients. Produced via immunoSEQ multiplex PCR; TCRdb's table is partial and in-frame only. The listing records under 200,000 clones. CDR1 and CDR2 from the germline V gene are MGHRA and YSYEKL. Trimming stripped 0 bases from V and 7 bases from J, with 13 bases between. The CDR3 runs to 16 residues. The material sequenced was blood. This receptor was identified in a woman in her 30s in good health. V is TRBV4-1 and J is TRBJ1-6, with no clear D. CDR3 in DNA: TGCGCCAGCAGCCAAGATTATAGCTGGTCGAATTCACCCCTCCACTTT. It translates to CASSQDYSWSNSPLHF.